This T cell receptor beta chain was sequenced during a study of early T cells in non-severe SARS-CoV-2 infection. Turning to the study itself: Unsorted whole-blood RNA was sequenced in bulk, leaving chains unpaired.

Researchers attached unique molecular identifiers to individual cDNA molecules. MiXCR was run by TCRdb on the 5' RACE reads, yielding one entry per CDR3 protein. The table has about 76,000 distinct CDR3 sequences, about 12% seen once. Germline assignment: CDR1 SGHAT and CDR2 FQNNGV. The CDR3 length is 14 residues. V trimming: 5 bases; J trimming: 4 bases; junction bases outside the gene matches: 7. This clonotype was picked up a small number of times. The TCR originated in an adult who was a healthcare worker with PCR-confirmed SARS-CoV-2 infection or an uninfected control (not recorded which). The chain joins TRBV11-2 to TRBJ1-2; 7 bases map to TRBD1. The source material was whole blood. This CDR3 is CASSPTQGGYGYTF. The CDR3 DNA reads TGTGCCAGCAGCCCCACGCAGGGGGGCTATGGCTACACCTTC. Together with reference TRBV11-2 and TRBJ1-2, the CDR3 gives the full variable domain: EAGVAQSPRYKIIEKRQSVAFWCNPISGHATLYWYQQILGQGPKLLIQFQNNGVVDDSQLPKDRFSAERLKGVDSTLKIQPAKLEDSAVYLCASSPTQGGYGYTFGSGTRLTVV.